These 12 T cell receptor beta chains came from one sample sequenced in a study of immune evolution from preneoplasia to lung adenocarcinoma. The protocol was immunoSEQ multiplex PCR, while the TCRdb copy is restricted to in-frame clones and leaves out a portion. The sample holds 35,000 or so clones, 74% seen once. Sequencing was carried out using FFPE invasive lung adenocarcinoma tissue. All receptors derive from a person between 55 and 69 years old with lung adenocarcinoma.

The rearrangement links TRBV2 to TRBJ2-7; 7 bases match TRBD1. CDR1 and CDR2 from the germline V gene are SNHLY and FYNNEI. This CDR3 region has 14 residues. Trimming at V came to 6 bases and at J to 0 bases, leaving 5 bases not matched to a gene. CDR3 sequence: CASRDRDSSYEQYF. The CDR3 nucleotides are TGTGCCAGCAGAGACAGGGACAGCTCCTACGAGCAGTACTTC.

CDR3 DNA: TGCGCCAGCAGCTTGGAAATCGGGGCAGGGGTCGGCTACACCTTC. It is translated as CASSLEIGAGVGYTF. The chain recombines TRBV5-1 with TRBJ1-2; perhaps TRBD1 as D (6 bases). The CDR3 spans 15 residues. With 0 bases removed from V and 8 bases from J, the gap between germline ends came to 17 bases. Germline CDR1 reads SGHRS; CDR2 reads YFSETQ.

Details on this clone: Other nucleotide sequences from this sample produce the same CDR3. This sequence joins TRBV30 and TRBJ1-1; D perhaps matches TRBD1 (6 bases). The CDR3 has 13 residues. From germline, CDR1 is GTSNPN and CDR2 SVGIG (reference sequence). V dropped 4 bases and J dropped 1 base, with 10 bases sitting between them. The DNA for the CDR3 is TGTGCCTGGAACAGGGAGGGGAACACTGAAGCTTTCTTT. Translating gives CAWNREGNTEAFF.

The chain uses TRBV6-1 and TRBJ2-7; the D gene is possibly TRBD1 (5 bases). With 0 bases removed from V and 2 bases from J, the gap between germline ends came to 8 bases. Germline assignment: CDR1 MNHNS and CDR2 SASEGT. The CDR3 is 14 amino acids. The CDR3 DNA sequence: TGTGCCAGCAGTGAAGCTCCAGGGACCTACGAGCAGTACTTC. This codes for CASSEAPGTYEQYF.

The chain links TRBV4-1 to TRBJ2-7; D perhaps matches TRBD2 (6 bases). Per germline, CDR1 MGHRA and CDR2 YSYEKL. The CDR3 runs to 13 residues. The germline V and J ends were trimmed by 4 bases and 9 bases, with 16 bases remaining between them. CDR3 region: CASSPDRRRGQYF. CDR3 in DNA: TGCGCCAGCAGCCCAGATCGACGGAGGGGGCAGTACTTC.

CDR3 region: CASSFAPHTGIQYF. For the CDR3, the DNA is TGTGCCAGCAGCTTCGCCCCCCACACGGGGATTCAGTACTTC. The chain links TRBV7-8 to TRBJ2-4; weak D call: TRBD2 (5 bases). V lost 3 bases, J lost 10 bases, and 16 bases lay in between. The CDR3 spans 14 residues. The V gene's germline CDR1 is SGHVS and CDR2 FQNEAQ.

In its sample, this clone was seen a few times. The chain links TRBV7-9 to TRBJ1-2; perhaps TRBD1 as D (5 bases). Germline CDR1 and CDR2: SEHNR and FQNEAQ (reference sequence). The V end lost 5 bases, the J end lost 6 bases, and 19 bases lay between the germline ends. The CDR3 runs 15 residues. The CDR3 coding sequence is TGTGCCAGCAGCCTACCTTGGAGGGGAGAAAATGGCTACACCTTC. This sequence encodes CASSLPWRGENGYTF.

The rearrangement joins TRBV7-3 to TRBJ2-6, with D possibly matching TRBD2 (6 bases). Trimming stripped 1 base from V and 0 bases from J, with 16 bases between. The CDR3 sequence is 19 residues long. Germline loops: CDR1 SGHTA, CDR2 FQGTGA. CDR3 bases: TGTGCCAGCAGCTTAATAGGCGGGGCAGGAACCTCTGGGGCCAACGTCCTGACTTTC. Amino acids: CASSLIGGAGTSGANVLTF.

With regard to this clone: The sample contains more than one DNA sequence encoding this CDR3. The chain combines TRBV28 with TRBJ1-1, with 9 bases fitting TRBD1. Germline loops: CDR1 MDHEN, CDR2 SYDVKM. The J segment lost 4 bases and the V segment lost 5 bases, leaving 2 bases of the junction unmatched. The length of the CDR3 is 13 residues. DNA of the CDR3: TGTGCCAGCAGTCGGGACAGGGTCACTGAAGCTTTCTTT. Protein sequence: CASSRDRVTEAFF.

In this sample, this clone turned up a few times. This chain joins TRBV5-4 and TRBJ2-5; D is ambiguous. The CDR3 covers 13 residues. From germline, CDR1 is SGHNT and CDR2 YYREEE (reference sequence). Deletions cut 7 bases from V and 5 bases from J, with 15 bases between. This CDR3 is CASRGGVGETQYF. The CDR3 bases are TGTGCCAGCCGCGGCGGTGTAGGGGAGACCCAGTACTTC.

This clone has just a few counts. CDR3 DNA: TGTGCCAGCAGCCCCCGAGGTATGGTTATGAACACTGAAGCTTTCTTT. Its protein is CASSPRGMVMNTEAFF. The gene calls are TRBV7-9 and TRBJ1-1; no clear D. The germline V gene encodes CDR1 SEHNR and CDR2 FQNEAQ (reference sequence). V lost 5 bases to trimming and J lost 0 bases, with 16 bases between them. The CDR3 covers 16 residues.

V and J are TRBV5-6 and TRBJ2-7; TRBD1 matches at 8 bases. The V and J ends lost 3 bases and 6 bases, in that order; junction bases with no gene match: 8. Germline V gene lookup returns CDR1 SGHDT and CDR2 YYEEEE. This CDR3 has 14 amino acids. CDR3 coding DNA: TGTGCCAGCAGCTCCGGACAGGGCCGGAGCGAGCAGTACTTC. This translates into CASSSGQGRSEQYF.